This T cell receptor beta chain was captured by sequencing in a study of beta chain features in type 1 diabetes. For the study at large: Patient and healthy donor groups were alike in age, gender and cell yields.

Note on this clone: No antigen is known for it.

Study-level results: Shortening of TCRB CDR3s, moderate but significant, appeared in all four CD4+ subsets of Type 1 diabetes patients. Patients with type 1 diabetes showed fewer VDJ junction insertions and more deletions.

What was sequenced were expressed TCRB transcripts, since all of the isolated RNA had been reverse transcribed. The repertoire was sequenced with immunoSEQ multiplex PCR; TCRdb's copy has only in-frame clones and lacks some. In the table there are about 150,000 clones, 10% of which are singletons. CDR3 length: 11 amino acids. In germline, CDR1 is MDHEN, CDR2 SYDVKM. V shed 6 bases and J shed 0 bases, with 3 bases lying between them. The source of this sequence is a man aged 30 to 39 with type 1 diabetes. The sequenced material came from central memory CD4+ T cells from blood. The chain recombines TRBV28 with TRBJ2-7; D unresolved. The CDR3 nucleotides are TGTGCCAGCAGGAGCTCCTACGAGCAGTACTTC. It codes for CASRSSYEQYF. Variable domain in full (rest from reference TRBV28 and TRBJ2-7): DVKVTQSSRYLVKRTGEKVFLECVQDMDHENMFWYRQDPGLGLRLIYFSYDVKMKEKGDIPEGYSVSREKKERFSLILESASTNQTSMYLCASRSSYEQYFGPGTRLTVT.